This TCR beta chain was identified in a study of blood T cell repertoires in COVID-19. The CDR3 is 14 residues long. V gave up 7 bases and J gave up 2 bases; unmatched junction bases: 4. Germline lookup yields CDR1 KGHSH and CDR2 LQKENI. TCRdb keeps only in-frame clones here, not all; method: immunoSEQ multiplex PCR. The table has around 280,000 clones, around four fifths seen once; the top ten hold approximately 3.8%. This receptor was identified in a woman in her forties or fifties with active or convalescent COVID-19. This sequence joins TRBV18 and TRBJ2-3, with 9 bases lining up with TRBD1. The sample was peripheral blood. In DNA, the CDR3 is TGTGCCAGCTTCGGGACAGGGAACACAGATACGCAGTATTTT. Protein: CASFGTGNTDTQYF.